The clone carrying this TCR beta chain was found once. Antigen: not known. CDR1 is KGHSH, CDR2 LQKENI, per germline. V lost 3 bases to trimming and J lost 8 bases, with 19 bases between them. The CDR3 totals 15 residues. This record comes from a study of OX40 agonist ivuxolimab in advanced cancers. Looking at the study overall: The patients' treatment was ivuxolimab, an agonistic anti-OX40 (CD134) antibody.

Whole-study findings and limits: Low clonal expansion, among the lowest seen, marked partial responders at 0.1-3.0 mg/kg. Antigen targets of the expanded peripheral T cells went undetermined. Fewer expanded clones were found on average in CD4+ than in CD8+ T cells.

TCRdb's table, derived via immunoSEQ multiplex PCR, lists solely in-frame clones and lacks some. The sample has 20,000 to 25,000 clones; roughly three quarters are singletons. The sample here was CD4+ or CD8+ T cells sorted from blood, taken in a trial of the OX40 agonist ivuxolimab. This TCR was recovered from an adult with an advanced solid tumor such as melanoma, head and neck, liver or kidney cancer. V usage is TRBV18 and J usage is TRBJ1-2; a weak D match, TRBD1 (5 bases). This chain's CDR3 is CASSPTGTKGTGYTF. CDR3 DNA: TGTGCCAGCTCACCGACCGGGACCAAAGGGACCGGCTACACCTTC.